Sequencing of this T cell receptor beta chain was carried out in a study of T cells in Graves' hyperthyroidism and ophthalmopathy. What was amplified from RNA transcripts were TCR beta CDR3 regions. The TCR CDR3 was amplified in a first-round RT-PCR using the HTBI primer set. TCRdb ran MiXCR on the multiplex PCR reads and lists one entry per CDR3 protein. The data contain approximately 600,000 distinct CDR3 sequences, 14% of them singletons. The CDR3 extends over 19 amino acids. Germline V gene data show CDR1 as DFQATT and CDR2 as SNEGSKA (reference sequence). As regards this clonotype: One junction end disagrees with the germline gene, perhaps due to a read error.

The sequenced material came from blood. The TCR originated in a woman younger than 35 with Graves' ophthalmopathy. V and J are TRBV20-1 and TRBJ2-7; 12 nucleotides align to TRBD2. CDR3: CSAREADGRTSGITYEQYF. CDR3 sequence (DNA): TGCAGTGCTAGAGAGGCAGATGGCCGGACTAGCGGGATAACCTACGAACAGTACTTC.